Below, 27 T cell receptor beta chains from the same sample are listed, as sequenced in a study of CD8+ T cells in alopecia areata. TCR sequencing used cDNA made by reverse transcription of extracted RNA. TCRdb's copy holds only in-frame clones and misses some; the assay was immunoSEQ multiplex PCR. The data contain roughly 120,000 clones, approximately 59% of them singletons. Treatment given: oral pan-JAK inhibitor, 5-10 mg twice daily. The source material was CD8+ T cells sorted from blood, sampled at week 4, from a patient treated with tofacitinib. The receptors originated from a human donor with alopecia areata.

This CDR3 reads CASSLRIGNTIYF. CDR3 DNA: TGTGCCAGCAGCTTACGTATTGGAAACACCATATATTTT. The V gene is TRBV13, the J gene TRBJ1-3; no firm D call. Germline CDR1 reads PRHDT; CDR2 reads FYEKMQ (reference sequence). The CDR3 loop spans 13 amino acids. Trimming left V 2 bases short and J 3 bases short, with 5 bases between.

This rearrangement joins TRBV25-1 to TRBJ2-2; TRBD1 matches at 7 bases. CDR1 is MGHDK and CDR2 is SYGVNS in the germline V gene. This CDR3 contains 14 residues. V shed 7 bases, J shed 10 bases, and the junction held 12 bases outside the gene matches. CDR3 in amino acids: CASTGQVGASELFF. In DNA, the CDR3 is TGTGCCAGCACCGGACAGGTGGGGGCGTCGGAGCTGTTTTTT.

This clone was picked up one time. The chain employs TRBV29-1 and TRBJ2-2; the D is unclear. Deletions cut 4 bases from V and 3 bases from J, with 6 bases between. The germline V gene has CDR1 SQVTM and CDR2 ANQGSEA. This CDR3 comprises 12 residues. Here the CDR3 reads CSVVVHTGELFF. The CDR3 region has the DNA TGCAGCGTTGTCGTTCACACCGGGGAGCTGTTTTTT.

The chain recombines TRBV30 with TRBJ1-1, with no clear D. This CDR3 region has 11 residues. V lost 2 bases and J lost 3, with 4 bases in between. Per germline, CDR1 GTSNPN and CDR2 SVGIG (reference sequence). CDR3 sequence: CAWSTDTEAFF. CDR3 nucleotide sequence: TGTGCCTGGAGTACGGACACTGAAGCTTTCTTT.

This clone was found a few times. The chain joins TRBV13 to TRBJ1-1; no definite D call. V lost 3 bases and J lost 5, with 13 bases in between. Germline V CDR1 and CDR2: PRHDT, FYEKMQ (reference sequence). This CDR3 has 14 residues. The CDR3 DNA reads TGTGCCAGCAGCTTTACGGAGGCCCGGACTGAAGCTTTCTTT. Amino acids: CASSFTEARTEAFF. Filled out from reference TRBV13 and TRBJ1-1, the complete variable domain reads AAGVIQSPRHLIKEKRETATLKCYPIPRHDTVYWYQQGPGQDPQFLISFYEKMQSDKGSIPDRFSAQQFSDYHSELNMSSLELGDSALYFCASSFTEARTEAFFGQGTRLTVV.

This chain links TRBV29-1 with TRBJ2-5; D is ambiguous. Germline-derived CDR1 and CDR2 are SQVTM and ANQGSEA. This CDR3 region has 14 residues. Between the trimmed V and J ends, which lost 2 bases and 2 bases, there was a span of 12 bases. The CDR3 is CSVEKALEQETQYF. CDR3 in DNA: TGCAGCGTTGAAAAGGCGCTAGAACAAGAGACCCAGTACTTC.

In the case of this clone: This sample includes further DNA sequences coding for the same CDR3. The chain joins TRBV7-9 to TRBJ2-5; perhaps D is TRBD1 or TRBD2 (5 bases each). V was shortened by 3 bases and J by 4 bases, with 12 bases between the two germline ends. The CDR3 covers 14 residues. Germline V gene sequence: CDR1 SEHNR, CDR2 FQNEAQ (reference sequence). The CDR3 protein is CASSFGARGETQYF. DNA of the CDR3: TGTGCCAGCAGCTTCGGGGCTAGAGGAGAGACCCAGTACTTC.

The chain recombines TRBV29-1 with TRBJ2-2; no definite D call. Germline V gene lookup returns CDR1 SQVTM and CDR2 ANQGSEA. The CDR3 length is 13 residues. With 2 bases removed from V and 5 bases from J, the gap between germline ends came to 9 bases. CDR3 DNA sequence: TGCAGCGTTGAACCCCGCGGAACCGGGGAGCTGTTTTTT. Amino acids: CSVEPRGTGELFF.

The V gene is TRBV30, the J gene TRBJ2-7; 8 nucleotides agree with TRBD1. J was trimmed by 3 bases and V by 1 base; bases with no gene match: 5. The CDR3 consists of 14 residues. CDR1 is GTSNPN, CDR2 SVGIG, per germline (reference sequence). This CDR3 reads CAWSAGQAIYEQYF. In DNA, the CDR3 is TGTGCCTGGAGTGCGGGACAGGCGATCTACGAGCAGTACTTC.

This clone appeared a single time. The rearrangement joins TRBV7-9 to TRBJ2-5; unclear D gene. Trimming removed 1 base from V and 5 bases from J, with 11 bases in between. The germline V gene encodes CDR1 SEHNR and CDR2 FQNEAQ (reference sequence). The CDR3 length is 14 residues. The CDR3 DNA reads as TGTGCCAGCAGCTTAGAATCCTGGCGTGAGACCCAGTACTTC. It codes for CASSLESWRETQYF.

The rearrangement links TRBV11-2 to TRBJ1-2; TRBD1 matches at 11 bases. CDR3 length: 17 amino acids. Germline V gene lookup returns CDR1 SGHAT and CDR2 FQNNGV. J lost 3 bases, V lost 0 bases, and 6 bases had no gene match. The CDR3, as DNA: TGTGCCAGCAGCTTAGACTACCCGGGACAGGGGGACTATGGCTACACCTTC. It codes for CASSLDYPGQGDYGYTF.

The chain carries TRBV5-1 and TRBJ2-1; TRBD1 aligns across 7 bases. Germline trimming cut 3 bases from V and 5 bases from J; bases unmatched to any gene: 5. Germline V CDR1 and CDR2: SGHRS, YFSETQ. This CDR3 is 14 amino acids long. The CDR3 DNA reads TGCGCCAGCAGCTCCCCGGGACAGAACAATGAGCAGTTCTTC. This translates into CASSSPGQNNEQFF.

This clone was observed a handful of times. The CDR3 protein is CASTGQSQETQYF. The CDR3 coding sequence is TGTGCCAGTACGGGACAGTCCCAAGAGACCCAGTACTTC. The chain employs TRBV19 and TRBJ2-5, with TRBD1 matching over 7 bases. Germline V gene lookup returns CDR1 LNHDA and CDR2 SQIVND (reference sequence). The junction had 3 bases not matched to a gene; V was cut back by 7 bases and J by 1 base. The CDR3 loop spans 13 amino acids.

This clone turned up a few times. The genes are TRBV9 and TRBJ2-1; D may be TRBD1 or TRBD2 (6 bases each). Germline CDR1 and CDR2: SGDLS and YYNGEE. V lost 0 bases to trimming and J lost 0 bases, with 7 bases between them. This CDR3 is 15 amino acids long. In DNA form, the CDR3 reads TGTGCCAGCAGCGTAGGGGGGGCCTCCTACAATGAGCAGTTCTTC. It codes for CASSVGGASYNEQFF.

A single count supports this clone. The V gene is TRBV29-1, the J gene TRBJ1-2; 11 bases map to TRBD1. CDR3 length: 15 residues. Unmatched junction bases numbered 14, after V lost 6 bases and J lost 8 bases. CDR1 is SQVTM and CDR2 is ANQGSEA in the germline V gene. The CDR3 nucleotides are TGCAGCGTGACCACCCCCGGACAGGGGGCTCAAGGCTACACCTTC. This encodes CSVTTPGQGAQGYTF.

This clone appeared once. V is TRBV7-9 and J is TRBJ1-3; 9 nucleotides line up with TRBD1. From germline, CDR1 is SEHNR and CDR2 FQNEAQ (reference sequence). Trimming removed 5 bases from V and 6 bases from J; junction bases left unmatched: 5. This CDR3 has 14 residues. The CDR3 sequence is CASSLRTGANTIYF. The CDR3 nucleotides are TGTGCCAGCAGCCTTAGGACAGGGGCAAACACCATATATTTT.

V gene TRBV27 combines with J gene TRBJ2-7; no clear D gene. The germline V gene encodes CDR1 MNHEY and CDR2 SMNVEV (reference sequence). This CDR3 has 15 amino acids. The V end lost 3 bases, the J end lost 3 bases, and 15 bases lay between the germline ends. CDR3 DNA sequence: TGTGCCAGCAGTTTTCAACTGGCACCCTACTACGAGCAGTACTTC. Amino acids: CASSFQLAPYYEQYF.

This chain connects TRBV25-1 to TRBJ2-7; D unclear. The CDR3 spans 14 residues. Germline V gene lookup returns CDR1 MGHDK and CDR2 SYGVNS. Trimming left V 0 bases short and J 3 bases short, with 9 bases between. The CDR3 nucleotides read TGTGCCAGCAGTGAATATTACGGAGACTACGAGCAGTACTTC. This codes for CASSEYYGDYEQYF.

This sequence joins TRBV7-9 and TRBJ2-5; D is perhaps TRBD1 (6 bases). The germline V gene encodes CDR1 SEHNR and CDR2 FQNEAQ (reference sequence). Between the trimmed V and J ends, which lost 5 bases and 0 bases, there was a span of 7 bases. This CDR3 has 13 amino acids. The CDR3 spells CASSGDNQETQYF. CDR3 coding DNA: TGTGCCAGCAGCGGGGACAACCAAGAGACCCAGTACTTC.

The chain has TRBV5-1 and TRBJ1-2; the D is unclear. Germline V gives CDR1 SGHRS, CDR2 YFSETQ. This CDR3 comprises 14 residues. Trimming removed 2 bases from V and 3 bases from J, with 11 bases in between. In DNA form, the CDR3 reads TGCGCCAGCAGCTTAAATGACGCTCACTATGGCTACACCTTC. Its translation: CASSLNDAHYGYTF.

The V gene is TRBV27, the J gene TRBJ2-7; 9 bases fit TRBD1. CDR1 is MNHEY and CDR2 is SMNVEV in the germline V gene (reference sequence). This CDR3 is 13 amino acids long. The junction had 5 bases not matched to a gene; V was cut back by 8 bases and J by 3 bases. The CDR3 DNA reads as TGTGCCAGCGGGGACAGGGAGAGCTACGAGCAGTACTTC. This translates into CASGDRESYEQYF.

The CDR3, as DNA: TGTGCCTGGAGTGTTGGGATCGGTGACGAGCAGTACTTC. It translates to CAWSVGIGDEQYF. The rearrangement uses TRBV30 and TRBJ2-7; unclear D gene. Germline loops: CDR1 GTSNPN, CDR2 SVGIG (reference sequence). V lost 0 bases and J lost 5, with 11 bases in between. The CDR3 has 13 amino acids.

V and J are TRBV5-1 and TRBJ2-1; perhaps TRBD2 as D (6 bases). Per the germline V gene, CDR1 is SGHRS and CDR2 is YFSETQ. The CDR3 is 17 amino acids. V shed 1 base and J shed 0 bases, with 14 bases lying between them. The CDR3: CASSLLHGGFSYNEQFF. DNA of the CDR3: TGCGCCAGCAGCTTGCTCCATGGGGGGTTCTCCTACAATGAGCAGTTCTTC.

In this sample, this clone turned up a few times. This chain links TRBV30 with TRBJ2-1; perhaps TRBD2 as D (6 bases). The CDR3 consists of 12 residues. V dropped 5 bases and J dropped 4 bases, with 9 bases sitting between them. Germline loops: CDR1 GTSNPN, CDR2 SVGIG (reference sequence). CDR3 amino acids: CAWGTGYNEQFF. CDR3 nucleotide sequence: TGTGCCTGGGGGACTGGATACAATGAGCAGTTCTTC.

This clone was counted only a few times. The chain has TRBV5-1 and TRBJ2-6, with TRBD1 matching over 9 bases. This CDR3 has 15 residues. V was clipped by 4 bases and J by 8 bases; unmatched bases: 7. In germline, CDR1 is SGHRS, CDR2 YFSETQ. In nucleotides, the CDR3 is TGCGCCAGCAGCCTGTCGGGACAGGGCCCCAACGTCCTGACTTTC. As protein: CASSLSGQGPNVLTF.

V and J are TRBV6-4 and TRBJ2-3; 12 positions agree with TRBD2. From germline, CDR1 is MRHNA and CDR2 SNTAGT. Trimming cost V 3 bases and J 3 bases; bases outside gene matches: 4. The CDR3 has 16 amino acids. In DNA form, the CDR3 reads TGTGCCAGCAGTGAAGCTAGCGGGGGGGCGACAGATACGCAGTATTTT. Its protein is CASSEASGGATDTQYF.

There are a few counts of this clone. The genes are TRBV15 and TRBJ2-2, with D unclear. Between the trimmed V and J ends, which lost 3 bases and 2 bases, there was a span of 10 bases. The CDR3 consists of 15 residues. Germline lookup yields CDR1 LNHNV and CDR2 YYDKDF (reference sequence). The CDR3 coding sequence is TGTGCCACCAGCAGGACTGGGGTCAACACCGGGGAGCTGTTTTTT. It codes for CATSRTGVNTGELFF.